This passage covers 27 T cell receptor beta chains from one sample sequenced in a study of prognosis after radiotherapy for stage I lung cancer. Two rounds of multiplex PCR amplified TCR beta CDR3 from genomic DNA. First-round PCR amplification was performed with primers specific to each TRBV and TRBJ gene. MiXCR was run by TCRdb on the multiplex PCR reads, yielding one entry per CDR3 protein. The sample carries some 10,000 distinct CDR3 sequences, about 35% recorded once. The input for sequencing was PBMCs, taken before or after stereotactic body radiation therapy (not recorded which). These receptors were obtained from a donor aged 50 or older with non-small cell lung cancer.

This clonotype was seen many times. The chain is built from TRBV12-3 or TRBV12-4 and TRBJ2-3; 11 bases are a match to TRBD2. The CDR3 runs 15 residues. Trimming cost V 8 bases and J 1 base; bases outside gene matches: 5. The CDR3 region is CASCPSGRRTDTQYF. CDR3 nucleotide sequence: TGTGCCAGCTGCCCTAGCGGGAGGCGCACAGATACGCAGTATTTT.

This clonotype was detected many times. CDR3 residues: CASSIQGKAKNIQYF. Here the CDR3 DNA reads TGTGCCAGCAGCATACAGGGGAAAGCCAAAAACATTCAGTACTTC. This chain links TRBV28 with TRBJ2-4; 7 bases are shared with TRBD1. The V segment lost 6 bases and the J segment 0 bases; nucleotides outside the gene matches: 5. Germline CDR1 MDHEN, CDR2 SYDVKM. The CDR3 sequence is 15 residues long.

This clonotype was recorded only once. As DNA, the CDR3 is TGTGCCACCTGTGACCCCCCGGACAGGGGCTACGAGCAGTACGTC. It is translated as CATCDPPDRGYEQYV. V and J are TRBV24-1 and TRBJ2-7; 9 nucleotides match TRBD1. The CDR3 is 15 amino acids. CDR1 and CDR2 (germline): KGHDR, SFDVKD.

The chain joins TRBV19 to TRBJ2-3; D is unclear. The CDR3 consists of 16 residues. CDR1 is LNHDA and CDR2 is SQIVND in the germline V gene (reference sequence). Trimming pared 4 bases from V and 1 base from J, leaving 15 bases between. The CDR3 sequence is CASSSGLVRGTDTQYF. For the CDR3, the DNA is TGTGCCAGTAGTAGCGGATTGGTACGAGGCACAGATACGCAGTATTTT.

This clonotype was recorded many times. The chain has TRBV6-2 or TRBV6-3 and TRBJ2-3, with no clear D. The CDR3 spans 13 residues. Germline V gene data show CDR1 as MNHEY and CDR2 as SVGEGT. V was clipped by 5 bases and J by 2 bases, with 8 bases between them. CDR3 region: CASSRRLTDTQYF. The CDR3 DNA reads as TGTGCCAGCAGTCGAAGACTCACAGATACGCAGTATTTT.

V gene TRBV7-2 combines with J gene TRBJ2-2, with D uncertain. The germline V gene encodes CDR1 SGHTA and CDR2 FQGNSA. Trimming removed 1 base from V and 7 bases from J, with 19 bases in between. CDR3 length: 17 amino acids. CDR3 DNA sequence: TGTGCCAGCAGCTTAGGCCCCCCGAGAGTTTCCAACGGGGAGCTGTTTTTT. Its translation is CASSLGPPRVSNGELFF.

This clonotype is deemed medium-sized. The chain recombines TRBV6-1 with TRBJ2-1, with TRBD2 matching 15 bases. Looked up from germline, CDR1 is MNHNS and CDR2 is SASEGT. With V trimmed by 8 bases and J by 9 bases, 2 bases remained unmatched. This CDR3 comprises 13 residues. The CDR3 DNA reads TGTGCCAGCGGGACTAGCGGGGGGTTTGAGCAGTTCTTC. Translating it yields CASGTSGGFEQFF.

This clonotype was observed at least ten times. V usage is TRBV5-6 and J usage is TRBJ2-7; the D call may be TRBD1 or TRBD2 (5 bases each). The CDR3 loop spans 13 amino acids. CDR1 and CDR2 (germline): SGHDT, YYEEEE. The V end was cut by 1 base, the J end by 7 bases, with 12 bases between. The CDR3 region has the DNA TGTGCCAGCAGCTTGTTGGGGGATGGGGAGCAGTACTTC. This translates into CASSLLGDGEQYF.

With regard to this clonotype: Since a much larger clone is just one base distant, this may be a read error. The genes are TRBV10-3 and TRBJ1-1; 9 bases agree with TRBD1. The germline CDR1 and CDR2 sequences are ENHRY and SYGVKD. The CDR3 has 13 amino acids. The CDR3 loop is CDIRTGGDTEAFF. CDR3 nucleotides: TGTGACATCAGAACAGGGGGCGACACTGAAGCTTTCTTT.

This clonotype was seen repeatedly, ten times or more. The J gene is TRBJ1-3, the V gene TRBV12-3 or TRBV12-4, with 7 bases identical to TRBD1. Trimming at V came to 10 bases and at J to 1 base, leaving 10 bases not matched to a gene. CDR3 length equals 15 residues. The CDR3 loop reads CATTARQGSGNTIYF. In DNA, the CDR3 is TGTGCCACCACGGCTAGACAGGGATCTGGAAACACCATATATTTT.

This clonotype was observed many times. The chain uses TRBV3-1 and TRBJ1-1; no clear D. V was cut by 7 bases and J by 1 base, with 10 bases left in between. This CDR3 has 13 residues. Germline V gene sequence: CDR1 LGHDT, CDR2 YNNKEL (reference sequence). CDR3 coding DNA: TGTGCCAGCATCGAACTTGGGAACACTGAAGCTTTCTTT. Amino acids: CASIELGNTEAFF.

A single count supports this clonotype. The chain joins TRBV28 to TRBJ2-7, with D tentatively TRBD2 (6 bases). This CDR3 is built from 14 residues. The germline V and J ends were trimmed by 3 bases and 7 bases, with 16 bases remaining between them. Germline V gene lookup returns CDR1 MDHEN and CDR2 SYDVKM. DNA of the CDR3: TGTGCCAGCAGTTTGCCCAGCGGGCCTCGGGAGCAGTACTTC. Translation: CASSLPSGPREQYF.

This clonotype ranks as medium-sized. The rearrangement uses TRBV20-1 and TRBJ2-1; 9 nucleotides line up with TRBD2. The germline V gene encodes CDR1 DFQATT and CDR2 SNEGSKA (reference sequence). Losses at the gene ends were 0 bases for V and 7 bases for J; bases not matched to a gene: 10. The CDR3 loop spans 16 amino acids. The CDR3, as DNA: TGCAGTGCTAGAGATGGAGGGCGGGAGGGGGTAAATGAGCAGTTCTTC. Translating it yields CSARDGGREGVNEQFF.

The rearrangement joins TRBV6-1 to TRBJ1-5, with D possibly TRBD1 on 6 matching bases. The CDR3 contains 13 residues. Trimming shortened V by 7 bases and J by 6 bases, and 13 bases separated the two germline ends. CDR1 and CDR2 from the germline V gene are MNHNS and SASEGT. In DNA, the CDR3 is TGTGCCAGCACCCCACGAGGGGGTCAGCCCCAGCATTTT. It specifies CASTPRGGQPQHF.

This clonotype was counted many times. This chain joins TRBV6-1 and TRBJ1-2; D not certain. Trimming took off 3 bases at V and 8 bases at J, with 13 bases between the two ends. Germline assignment: CDR1 MNHNS and CDR2 SASEGT. CDR3 length: 13 residues. CDR3 residues: CASSDLPWGGYTF. CDR3 sequence (DNA): TGTGCCAGCAGTGATCTACCCTGGGGAGGCTACACCTTC.

This clonotype was detected ten times or more. The rearrangement uses TRBV28 and TRBJ2-1; TRBD2 matches 8 bases. Germline V gene data show CDR1 as MDHEN and CDR2 as SYDVKM. The V gene end was trimmed by 8 bases and the J gene end by 6 bases; junction bases not matched to a gene: 9. The CDR3 length is 14 residues. CDR3 region: CASLRLAGSNEQFF. The CDR3 nucleotides read TGTGCCAGCCTCCGGCTAGCGGGTTCCAATGAGCAGTTCTTC.

This clonotype was found many times. This sequence joins TRBV4-1 and TRBJ2-2; TRBD1 is a possible D gene (5 bases). Per the germline V gene, CDR1 is MGHRA and CDR2 is YSYEKL. There are 17 residues in the CDR3. The V end was cut by 0 bases, the J end by 0 bases, with 11 bases between. The CDR3 here is CASSQDFDSANTGELFF. DNA of the CDR3: TGCGCCAGCAGCCAAGATTTCGACAGCGCGAACACCGGGGAGCTGTTTTTT.

Many counts were recorded for this clonotype. The chain recombines TRBV5-6 with TRBJ2-7; D call uncertain. Germline V gene lookup returns CDR1 SGHDT and CDR2 YYEEEE. V was pared by 1 base and J by 2 bases, with 10 bases between. This CDR3 spans 14 amino acids. The CDR3 spells CASSLFNIPYEQYV. Here the CDR3 DNA reads TGTGCCAGCAGCTTGTTCAACATTCCCTACGAGCAGTACGTC.

On this clonotype: One end of the junction does not line up with germline, which may come from a read error. The gene calls are TRBV6-1 and TRBJ2-7, with TRBD2 matching over 7 bases. CDR3 length equals 14 residues. Germline CDR1 MNHNS, CDR2 SASEGT. The CDR3 sequence is CAISPQAGPYEHYF. In DNA, the CDR3 is TGTGCCATCAGCCCGCAAGCGGGACCCTACGAGCATTACTTC.

The chain joins TRBV6-5 to TRBJ2-1; D tentatively fits TRBD1 or TRBD2 (5 bases each). The CDR3 consists of 16 residues. Trimming pared 0 bases from V and 3 bases from J, leaving 12 bases between. Germline V CDR1 and CDR2: MNHEY, SVGAGI. CDR3 bases: TGTGCCAGCAGTTACTCTACGGGACGGAACTACAATGAGCAGTTCTTC. The encoded protein is CASSYSTGRNYNEQFF.

This clonotype rates as medium-sized. The rearrangement joins TRBV11-3 to TRBJ2-3; D not certain. The V end was cut by 2 bases, the J end by 2 bases, with 5 bases between. From germline, CDR1 is SGHNT and CDR2 YENEEA. CDR3 length: 13 residues. CDR3 bases: TGTGCCAGCAGCTTAACGTTCACAGATACGCAGTATTTT. Protein sequence: CASSLTFTDTQYF.

Of note for this clonotype: A read error is likely here: a far larger clone is one base away. The rearrangement links TRBV7-9 to TRBJ2-7; D may be TRBD1 (6 bases). The J call is uncertain, as TRBJ1-2 better fits the DNA end. Per the germline V gene, CDR1 is SEHNR and CDR2 is FQNEAQ (reference sequence). The CDR3 is made up of 14 amino acids. The CDR3 loop is CASSWQGNNHGYTF. The DNA for the CDR3 is TGTGCCAGCAGCTGGCAGGGGAACAACCATGGCTACACCTTC.

As regards this clonotype: A far larger clone is a single base away, which makes a read error likely. This chain joins TRBV12-3 or TRBV12-4 and TRBJ2-5; no definite D call. CDR3 size: 16 residues. The CDR3 loop is CATSDLQGNSGETQYF. The CDR3 DNA sequence: TGTGCCACCAGTGATTTGCAAGGAAACTCCGGAGAGACCCAGTACTTC.

This clonotype was detected only a few times. The V gene is TRBV7-6, the J gene TRBJ2-5, with TRBD2 matching 15 bases. Germline trimming cut 3 bases from V and 2 bases from J; bases unmatched to any gene: 7. Germline V gives CDR1 SGHVS, CDR2 FNYEAQ. The CDR3 length is 18 residues. In DNA, the CDR3 is TGTGCCAGCAGCTTCCTCGGGACTAGCGGGGGGAGACAAGAGACCCAGTACTTC. This sequence encodes CASSFLGTSGGRQETQYF. Drawing the rest from reference TRBV7-6 and TRBJ2-5, the complete variable domain is GAGVSQSPRYKVTKRGQDVALRCDPISGHVSLYWYRQALGQGPEFLTYFNYEAQQDKSGLPNDRFSAERPEGSISTLTIQRTEQRDSAMYRCASSFLGTSGGRQETQYFGPGTRLLVL.

The gene calls are TRBV7-6 and TRBJ2-5, with TRBD2 matching 7 bases. In germline, CDR1 is SGHVS, CDR2 FNYEAQ. The CDR3 sequence is 16 residues long. J lost 5 bases, V lost 3 bases, and 12 bases had no gene match. CDR3 bases: TGTGCCAGCAGCTTCCTCGGGACCGGGGGGTGGGAGACCCAGTACTTC. Translation: CASSFLGTGGWETQYF.

The chain combines TRBV5-1 with TRBJ2-3, with unresolved D. Trimming left V 0 bases short and J 5 bases short, with 4 bases between. The V gene's germline CDR1 is SGHRS and CDR2 YFSETQ. This CDR3 spans 12 amino acids. The CDR3 loop is CASSLEEDTQYF. The CDR3 DNA sequence: TGCGCCAGCAGCTTGGAGGAAGATACGCAGTATTTT.

This clonotype was seen repeatedly, ten times or more. This chain links TRBV29-1 with TRBJ1-1, with TRBD1 identical over 7 bases. The CDR3 totals 13 residues. Trimming removed 6 bases from V and 11 bases from J; junction bases left unmatched: 15. Germline CDR1 reads SQVTM; CDR2 reads ANQGSEA. The CDR3, as DNA: TGCAGCGTGGGCAGGGGGAGATCGGGGGTCGCTTTCTTT. Protein sequence: CSVGRGRSGVAFF.